This T cell receptor beta chain was identified in a study of molecular identifiers for immune sequencing clone quantification. A single record per CDR3 protein comes from TCRdb applying MiXCR to the PCR reads. The sample has 35,000 or so distinct CDR3 sequences, about 18% seen once. CDR3 length equals 13 residues. V was pared by 2 bases and J by 4 bases, with 10 bases between. The V gene's germline CDR1 is SQVTM and CDR2 ANQGSEA. This clonotype is labeled as medium-sized. Its antigen is currently unknown. Findings of the study overall: Clonotypes topping 20 RNA copies carried over 97% of effector molecules but under 1% of naive ones.

Material for sequencing was naive CD8+ T cells from blood, with Jurkat cell RNA spiked in. Subset defined: FACS-sorted CD8+CD4-CCR7+CD45RA+ naive T cells. This TCR was recovered from a human donor in good health. Some libraries in this study had Jurkat cell RNA spiked in. This chain connects TRBV29-1 to TRBJ2-3; D is perhaps TRBD2 (6 bases). DNA of the CDR3: TGCAGCGTTGAATGGGAGGCGGCAGATACGCAGTATTTT. This codes for CSVEWEAADTQYF.